One and the same sample provided the 16 T cell receptor beta chains below, sequenced in a study of blood T cell repertoires in COVID-19. The protocol was immunoSEQ multiplex PCR, while the TCRdb copy is restricted to in-frame clones and leaves out a portion. The table has 200,000 to 250,000 clones, approximately 80% seen once. The sequenced sample consisted of PBMCs or T cells enriched from blood (not recorded which). Receptor source: a man aged 30 to 45 with acute COVID-19.

The chain uses TRBV19 and TRBJ2-7; possibly TRBD2 for D (6 bases). The CDR3 spans 14 residues. V shed 5 bases and J shed 2 bases, with 13 bases lying between them. Germline values: CDR1 LNHDA, CDR2 SQIVND (reference sequence). CDR3: CASSLGTFPYEQYF. The CDR3, as DNA: TGTGCCAGTAGTCTCGGGACTTTTCCCTACGAGCAGTACTTC.

The V gene is TRBV5-4, the J gene TRBJ2-6, with 7 positions matching TRBD1. Germline lookup yields CDR1 SGHNT and CDR2 YYREEE (reference sequence). This CDR3 comprises 15 residues. The ends lost 4 bases at V and 2 bases at J; junction bases unmatched: 3. CDR3 in amino acids: CASSEGQTGANVLTF. The CDR3 coding sequence is TGTGCCAGCAGCGAGGGACAGACTGGGGCCAACGTCCTGACTTTC.

This sequence joins TRBV10-1 and TRBJ2-1; possibly TRBD1 for D (6 bases). Trimming pared 7 bases from V and 7 bases from J, leaving 17 bases between. This CDR3 spans 14 amino acids. Germline CDR1 is WNHNN and CDR2 is SYGVQD (reference sequence). In DNA form, the CDR3 reads TGCGCCAGCAACCAAGACAGGTCGGGGAATGAGCAGTTCTTC. Protein sequence: CASNQDRSGNEQFF.

CDR3 sequence reads: CASTPSGRGGYTF. The CDR3 DNA is TGCGCCAGCACTCCGAGTGGCAGGGGCGGCTACACCTTC. This chain uses TRBV10-2 with TRBJ1-2; a weak D match, TRBD1 (6 bases). The germline CDR1 and CDR2 sequences are WSHSY and SAAADI. CDR3 length: 13 amino acids. V lost 7 bases and J lost 8, with 17 bases in between.

With regard to this clone: The same CDR3 is also encoded by other DNA sequences in this sample. The chain couples TRBV6-5 to TRBJ2-7; 7 nucleotides agree with TRBD1. Germline values: CDR1 MNHEY, CDR2 SVGAGI. The CDR3 has 12 amino acids. The trim removed 8 bases at V and 4 bases at J, leaving 5 bases unmatched. In DNA, the CDR3 is TGTGCCAGCCGACGGGACAGTTACGAGCAGTACTTC. Translated: CASRRDSYEQYF.

This clone has just a few counts. The V call is TRBV27, the J call TRBJ2-1, with 11 bases lining up with TRBD2. Looked up from germline, CDR1 is MNHEY and CDR2 is SMNVEV (reference sequence). The CDR3 spans 16 residues. The J segment lost 5 bases and the V segment lost 5 bases, leaving 8 bases of the junction unmatched. Here the CDR3 DNA reads TGTGCCAGCAGTCGCCCGACTAGCGGGGCTGACAATGAGCAGTTCTTC. It translates to CASSRPTSGADNEQFF.

V usage is TRBV2 and J usage is TRBJ1-1, with 10 bases lining up with TRBD1. CDR3 size: 15 residues. Per germline, CDR1 SNHLY and CDR2 FYNNEI. The trim removed 6 bases at V and 4 bases at J, leaving 8 bases unmatched. CDR3 nucleotides: TGTGCCAGCAGGGGGGACAGGGGATTTGGCACTGAAGCTTTCTTT. It translates to CASRGDRGFGTEAFF. The variable domain in full, completed from reference TRBV2 and TRBJ1-1, reads EPEVTQTPSHQVTQMGQEVILRCVPISNHLYFYWYRQILGQKVEFLVSFYNNEISEKSEIFDDQFSVERPDGSNFTLKIRSTKLEDSAMYFCASRGDRGFGTEAFFGQGTRLTVV.

V is TRBV28 and J is TRBJ2-2; a possible D gene is TRBD2 (5 bases). CDR3 length: 13 amino acids. Between the trimmed V and J ends, which lost 5 bases and 4 bases, there was a span of 8 bases. CDR1 and CDR2 (germline): MDHEN, SYDVKM. In DNA, the CDR3 is TGTGCCAGCAGTAGGGAGTTCACCGGGGAGCTGTTTTTT. This sequence encodes CASSREFTGELFF.

The chain uses TRBV10-3 and TRBJ1-1, with D perhaps TRBD1 (6 bases). The CDR3 is 14 residues long. Trimming pared 2 bases from V and 3 bases from J, leaving 10 bases between. Germline loops: CDR1 ENHRY, CDR2 SYGVKD. The CDR3 DNA is TGTGCCATCAGTGAGGTGACAGGCGACACTGAAGCTTTCTTT. It specifies CAISEVTGDTEAFF.

This clone was seen a few times. The chain couples TRBV7-7 to TRBJ1-1, with D possibly TRBD1 on 5 matching bases. V lost 1 base, J lost 3 bases, and 15 bases lay in between. The CDR3 is made up of 16 amino acids. Germline V CDR1 and CDR2: SSHAT, FNYEAQ (reference sequence). In DNA form, the CDR3 reads TGTGCCAGCAGCTTAGGGCGGACCAGGGAGGACACTGAAGCTTTCTTT. It codes for CASSLGRTREDTEAFF.

The chain employs TRBV6-5 and TRBJ1-5, with 8 bases fitting TRBD1. Trimming removed 2 bases from V and 10 bases from J; junction bases left unmatched: 10. This CDR3 is 15 amino acids long. Looked up from germline, CDR1 is MNHEY and CDR2 is SVGAGI. CDR3 coding DNA: TGTGCCAGCAGTTACGGCGGGACAGGCACTCATCCCCAGCATTTT. It translates to CASSYGGTGTHPQHF.

V usage is TRBV7-3 and J usage is TRBJ1-6; 8 positions agree with TRBD1. Germline trimming cut 5 bases from V and 7 bases from J; bases unmatched to any gene: 7. Germline CDR1 SGHTA, CDR2 FQGTGA. This CDR3 region has 15 residues. This CDR3 is CASSPGQGSNSPLHF. CDR3 sequence (DNA): TGTGCCAGCAGCCCCGGACAGGGAAGCAATTCACCCCTCCACTTT.

J is TRBJ1-2 and V is TRBV29-1, with 7 positions matching TRBD1. Germline CDR1 SQVTM, CDR2 ANQGSEA. This CDR3 region has 13 residues. V dropped 7 bases and J dropped 6; count of bases not matched to a gene: 11. The CDR3 is CSAETGYGNGYTF. The CDR3 DNA reads TGCAGCGCCGAGACAGGGTACGGAAATGGCTACACCTTC.

The chain employs TRBV13 and TRBJ1-2; no definite D call. The germline V and J ends were trimmed by 0 bases and 4 bases, with 3 bases remaining between them. The length of the CDR3 is 12 residues. CDR1 is PRHDT, CDR2 FYEKMQ, per germline (reference sequence). Here the CDR3 reads CASSLGAYGYTF. The CDR3 nucleotides are TGTGCCAGCAGCTTAGGGGCCTATGGCTACACCTTC.

The chain joins TRBV5-1 to TRBJ1-2; 8 bases align to TRBD1. V shed 4 bases, J shed 6 bases, and the junction held 2 bases outside the gene matches. Germline CDR1 and CDR2: SGHRS and YFSETQ. CDR3 length: 12 amino acids. CDR3 amino acids: CASSAQGDGYTF. CDR3 DNA sequence: TGCGCCAGCAGCGCACAGGGGGATGGCTACACCTTC.

This rearrangement joins TRBV5-1 to TRBJ1-2, with D hard to call. CDR3 length equals 15 residues. V was cut by 0 bases and J by 4 bases, with 13 bases left in between. Germline CDR1 is SGHRS and CDR2 is YFSETQ. DNA of the CDR3: TGCGCCAGCAGCTTGGATGCCGCAGCGGTCTATGGCTACACCTTC. Amino acid sequence: CASSLDAAAVYGYTF. The variable domain in full, with the rest retrieved from reference TRBV5-1 and TRBJ1-2, is KAGVTQTPRYLIKTRGQQVTLSCSPISGHRSVSWYQQTPGQGLQFLFEYFSETQRNKGNFPGRFSGRQFSNSRSEMNVSTLELGDSALYLCASSLDAAAVYGYTFGSGTRLTVV.